One TCR beta chain is described in this entry. Which antigen it targets is not known. The sample holds no much larger clone one base away, and base qualities are not on file. Each collaborating institution followed its own protocols to collect whole blood in K2EDTA tubes. For TCRbeta analysis, collaborators shipped samples as frozen whole blood, isolated PBMCs, or DNA extracted from either of those sample types. The CDR3 holds 19 amino acids from the cysteine to the phenylalanine. Only the CDR3 portion is preserved as DNA: 57 bases, with reading frame beginning at the first base. In the germline V gene (reference sequence), CDR1 corresponds to SEHNR and CDR2 to FQNEAQ. Trimming takes 4 bases from V and 6 bases from J, and the germline ends sit 27 bases apart. TCRbeta CDR3 regions were amplified from genomic DNA using the immunoSEQ Assay, a bias-controlled multiplex PCR. The study's processing was this. The number of nucleated cells in each sample was estimated by amplification of reference gene primers within the assay. Sequence reads were collapsed and filtered to measure the absolute abundance of every unique TCRbeta CDR3 rearrangement. For each sample, productive Simpson clonality was calculated as the square root of Simpson's diversity index over productive rearrangements. Here the immuneACCESS table is served through TCRdb, limited to in-frame sequences with V and J called. Missing clones are a known gap in these copies; in checked studies unresolved V genes cover under half, and the rest lacks a known reason. V and J calls and clone size are copied from that table; D and trimming were computed from the DNA. The sample profile shows 75,000 to 95,000 clones; around 86% of them were found once. The top ten constitute under 1.2% of the sample.

This sample is part of a study of blood T cell repertoires in COVID-19 (TCRdb year 2020). Background on the whole study: Samples from collaborators originated in the United States, Italy and Spain and spanned both the acute and convalescent phases of COVID-19. The repertoires were released in a freely available public database meant as a resource for research on the immune response to SARS-CoV-2. The sample metadata nearly always contained a de-identified subject ID, COVID-19 status, age in years and sex. Where available, HLA class I and class II types were obtained from metadata supplied by the sample provider rather than from assay-based typing. Deeply sampled blood TCRbeta repertoires from subjects exposed to, actively infected with, or recovered from COVID-19 were included in the dataset. The samples were drawn from the first 160 participants of the ongoing ImmuneRACE study and from more than 1,000 subjects provided by 6 global collaborators. The prospective study material was composed of cDNA or gDNA derived from T cells, B-cell-depleted T cells, or PBMCs. The paper's findings and limits, for the study overall: Clinical and demographic metadata were provided uncurated, with the amount varying by source and participant.

The chain links TRBV7-9 with TRBJ2-2, and TRBD2 may be the D gene, going by 6 matching bases. Material for sequencing was peripheral blood. The receptor's source is a human donor in a cohort sampled during active COVID-19. The DNA sequence reads TGTGCCAGCAGCTCCCTAATGGAGTTAGGGCTAGCGACGGCCGGGGAGCTGTTTTTT. This codes for CASSSLMELGLATAGELFF.